The subject of this entry is one TCR beta chain. Its antigen is undetermined. The sample comes from a study of resident and recirculating memory T cells in vitiligo. Anyone treated within the previous three months was excluded. Study-level points and caveats: Non-conserved TCRs across sites and patients suggested distinct clones per lesion.

Only in-frame clones appear in the TCRdb table, and some are missing; sequencing was by immunoSEQ multiplex PCR. The sample contains around 43,000 clones, about 90% of which appear only once. The V end was cut by 0 bases, the J end by 5 bases, with 7 bases between. This CDR3 is 13 amino acids long. Germline CDR1 and CDR2: MNHEY and SVGAGI. Sample: blood. The rearrangement uses TRBV6-5 and TRBJ2-5; D perhaps matches TRBD2 (6 bases). The TCR originated in a male donor with vitiligo. As DNA, the CDR3 is TGTGCCAGCAGTTACTCAGCGGGTGAGACCCAGTACTTC. Its translation is CASSYSAGETQYF.